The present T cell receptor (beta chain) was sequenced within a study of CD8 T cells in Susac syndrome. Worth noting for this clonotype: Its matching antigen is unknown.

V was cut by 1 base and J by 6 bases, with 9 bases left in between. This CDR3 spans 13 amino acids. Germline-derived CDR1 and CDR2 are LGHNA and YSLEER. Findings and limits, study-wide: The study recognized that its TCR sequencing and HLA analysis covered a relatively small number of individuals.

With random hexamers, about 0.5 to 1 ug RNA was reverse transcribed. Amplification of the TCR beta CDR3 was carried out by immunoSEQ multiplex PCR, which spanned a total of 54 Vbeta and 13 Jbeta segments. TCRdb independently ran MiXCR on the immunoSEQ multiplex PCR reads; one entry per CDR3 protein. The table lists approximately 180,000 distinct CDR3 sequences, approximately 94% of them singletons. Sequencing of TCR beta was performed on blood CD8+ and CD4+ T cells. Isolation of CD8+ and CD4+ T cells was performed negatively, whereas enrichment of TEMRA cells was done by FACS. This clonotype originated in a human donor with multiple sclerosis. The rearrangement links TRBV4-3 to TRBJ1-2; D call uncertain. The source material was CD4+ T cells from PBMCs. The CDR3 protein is CASSQAYRDGYTF. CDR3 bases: TGCGCCAGCAGCCAAGCCTACCGAGATGGCTACACCTTC.